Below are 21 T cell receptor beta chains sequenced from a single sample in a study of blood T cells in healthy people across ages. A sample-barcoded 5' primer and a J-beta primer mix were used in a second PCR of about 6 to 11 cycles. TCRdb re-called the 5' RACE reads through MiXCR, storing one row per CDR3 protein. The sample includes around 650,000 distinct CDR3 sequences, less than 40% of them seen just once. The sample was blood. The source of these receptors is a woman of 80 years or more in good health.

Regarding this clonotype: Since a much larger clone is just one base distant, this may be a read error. The chain's CDR3 is CASGLSETRWYF. The DNA of the CDR3 is TGTGCTAGTGGTTTGTCCGAGACTAGATGGTATTTT. The rearrangement uses TRBV12-5 and TRBJ2-3; a possible D gene is TRBD2 (6 bases). The germline V and J ends were trimmed by 2 bases and 14 bases, with 14 bases remaining between them. CDR1 and CDR2 from the germline V gene are LGHNT and FRNRAP. This CDR3 contains 12 residues.

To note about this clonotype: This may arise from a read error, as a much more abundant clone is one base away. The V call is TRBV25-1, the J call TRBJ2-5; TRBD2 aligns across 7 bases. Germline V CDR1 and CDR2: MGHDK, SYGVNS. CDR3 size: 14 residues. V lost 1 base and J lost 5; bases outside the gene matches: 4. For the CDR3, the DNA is TGTGCCAGCAGTGAATTTGTTAGCGGGGAGACCCAGTACTTC. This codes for CASSEFVSGETQYF.

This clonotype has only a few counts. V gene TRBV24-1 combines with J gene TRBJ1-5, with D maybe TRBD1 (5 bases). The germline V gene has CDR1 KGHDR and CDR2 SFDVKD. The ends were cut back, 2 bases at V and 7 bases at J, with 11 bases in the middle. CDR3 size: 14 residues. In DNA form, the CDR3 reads TGTGCCACCAGTGATTCCAGGGTGGGACAGCCCCAGCATTTT. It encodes CATSDSRVGQPQHF.

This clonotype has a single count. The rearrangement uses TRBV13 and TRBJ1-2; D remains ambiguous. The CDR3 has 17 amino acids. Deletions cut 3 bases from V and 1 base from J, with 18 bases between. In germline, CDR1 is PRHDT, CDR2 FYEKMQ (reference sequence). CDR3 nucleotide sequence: TGTGCCAGCAGCTTCTCGGACGCGGTGTCGAGTAACTATGGCTACACCTTC. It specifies CASSFSDAVSSNYGYTF.

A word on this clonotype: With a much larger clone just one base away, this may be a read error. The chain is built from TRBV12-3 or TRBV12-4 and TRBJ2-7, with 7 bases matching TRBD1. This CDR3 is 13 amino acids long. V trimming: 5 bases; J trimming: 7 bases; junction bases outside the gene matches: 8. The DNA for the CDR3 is TGTGCCAGCAGTCCCAGACAGGGCAGGGAGCAGTACTTC. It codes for CASSPRQGREQYF.

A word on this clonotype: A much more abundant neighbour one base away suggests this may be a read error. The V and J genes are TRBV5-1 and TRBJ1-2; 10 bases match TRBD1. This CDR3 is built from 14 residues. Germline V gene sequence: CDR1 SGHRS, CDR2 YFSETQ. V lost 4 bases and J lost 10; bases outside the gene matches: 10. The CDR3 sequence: CASSPSGTGDLYTF. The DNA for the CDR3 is TGCGCCAGCAGCCCATCCGGGACAGGGGATCTCTACACCTTC. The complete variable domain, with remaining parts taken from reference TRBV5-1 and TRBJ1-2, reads KAGVTQTPRYLIKTRGQQVTLSCSPISGHRSVSWYQQTPGQGLQFLFEYFSETQRNKGNFPGRFSGRQFSNSRSEMNVSTLELGDSALYLCASSPSGTGDLYTFGSGTRLTVV.

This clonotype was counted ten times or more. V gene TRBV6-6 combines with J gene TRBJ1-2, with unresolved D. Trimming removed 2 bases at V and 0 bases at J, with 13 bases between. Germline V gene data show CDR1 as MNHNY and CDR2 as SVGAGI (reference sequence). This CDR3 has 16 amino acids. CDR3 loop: CASSYQPVEANYGYTF. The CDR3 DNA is TGTGCCAGCAGTTACCAGCCAGTTGAAGCTAACTATGGCTACACCTTC.

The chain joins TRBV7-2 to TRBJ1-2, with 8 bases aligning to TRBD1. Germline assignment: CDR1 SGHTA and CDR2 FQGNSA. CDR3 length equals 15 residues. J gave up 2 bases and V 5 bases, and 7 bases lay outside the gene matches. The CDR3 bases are TGTGCCAGCAGCCCGACGACAGGGGTCAACTATGGCTACACCTTC. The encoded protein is CASSPTTGVNYGYTF.

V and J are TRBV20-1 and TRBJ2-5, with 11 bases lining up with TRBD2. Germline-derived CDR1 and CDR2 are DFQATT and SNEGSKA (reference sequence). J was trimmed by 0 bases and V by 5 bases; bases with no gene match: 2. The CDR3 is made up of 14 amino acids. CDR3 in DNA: TGCAGTGCTGGGACTAGCGGTTACCAAGAGACCCAGTACTTC. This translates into CSAGTSGYQETQYF.

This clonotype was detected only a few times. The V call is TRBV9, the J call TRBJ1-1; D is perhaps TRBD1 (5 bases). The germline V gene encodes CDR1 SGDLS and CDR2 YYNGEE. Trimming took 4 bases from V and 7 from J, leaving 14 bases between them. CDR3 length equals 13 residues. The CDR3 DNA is TGTGCCAGCAGCTCAAGGGGTAGGGGTGAAGCTTTCTTT. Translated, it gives CASSSRGRGEAFF.

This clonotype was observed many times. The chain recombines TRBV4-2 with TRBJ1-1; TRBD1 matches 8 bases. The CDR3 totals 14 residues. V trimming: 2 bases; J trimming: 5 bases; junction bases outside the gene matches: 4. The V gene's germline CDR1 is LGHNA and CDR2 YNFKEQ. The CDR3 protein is CASSQTGGRTEAFF. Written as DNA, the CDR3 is TGTGCCAGCAGCCAAACAGGGGGGAGGACTGAAGCTTTCTTT.

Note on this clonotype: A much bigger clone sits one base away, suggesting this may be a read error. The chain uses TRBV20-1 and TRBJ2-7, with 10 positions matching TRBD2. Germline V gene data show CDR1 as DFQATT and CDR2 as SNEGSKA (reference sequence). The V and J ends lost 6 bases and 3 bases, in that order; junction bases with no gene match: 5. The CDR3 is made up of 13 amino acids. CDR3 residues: CSAPIAGGYEQYF. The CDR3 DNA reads TGCAGTGCGCCTATAGCGGGGGGCTACGAGCAGTACTTC.

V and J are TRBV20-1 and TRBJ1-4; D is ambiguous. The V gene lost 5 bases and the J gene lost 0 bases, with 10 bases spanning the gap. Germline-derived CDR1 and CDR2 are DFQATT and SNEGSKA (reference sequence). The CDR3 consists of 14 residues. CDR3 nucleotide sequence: TGCAGTGCTCCCCAGGAAGCAACTAATGAAAAACTGTTTTTT. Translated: CSAPQEATNEKLFF.

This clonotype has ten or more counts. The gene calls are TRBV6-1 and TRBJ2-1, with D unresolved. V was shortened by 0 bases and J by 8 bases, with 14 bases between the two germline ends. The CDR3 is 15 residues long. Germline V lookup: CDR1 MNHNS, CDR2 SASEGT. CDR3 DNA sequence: TGTGCCAGCAGTGAAGCGGGCGGTAGAATCCATGAGCAGTTCTTC. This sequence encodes CASSEAGGRIHEQFF.

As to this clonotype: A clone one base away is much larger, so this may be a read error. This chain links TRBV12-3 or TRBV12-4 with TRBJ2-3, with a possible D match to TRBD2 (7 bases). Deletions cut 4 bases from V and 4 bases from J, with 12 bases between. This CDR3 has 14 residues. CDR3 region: CASSWEGGSDTQYF. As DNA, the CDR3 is TGTGCCAGCAGTTGGGAGGGGGGTTCAGATACGCAGTATTTT.

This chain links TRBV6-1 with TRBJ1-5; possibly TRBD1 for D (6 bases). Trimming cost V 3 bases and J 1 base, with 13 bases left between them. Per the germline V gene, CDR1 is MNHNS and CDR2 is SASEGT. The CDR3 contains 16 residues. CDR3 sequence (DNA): TGTGCCAGCAGTGATCGGTCGAGGGGGAGCAATCAGCCCCAGCATTTT. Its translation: CASSDRSRGSNQPQHF.

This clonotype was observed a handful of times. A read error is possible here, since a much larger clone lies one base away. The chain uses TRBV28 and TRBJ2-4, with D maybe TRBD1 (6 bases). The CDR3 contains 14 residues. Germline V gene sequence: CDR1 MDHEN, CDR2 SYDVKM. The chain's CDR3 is CASSQGHSKNVQYF. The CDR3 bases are TGTGCCAGCAGTCAGGGACATTCCAAAAACGTTCAGTACTTC.

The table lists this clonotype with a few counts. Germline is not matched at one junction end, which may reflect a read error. CDR3 loop: CASRLTGTENEKRFF. The CDR3, as DNA: TGCGCCAGCCGCCTCACCGGGACAGAGAATGAAAAACGGTTTTTT. V is TRBV5-1 and J is TRBJ1-4; 7 bases are a match to TRBD1. CDR3 length: 15 residues. Germline CDR1 reads SGHRS; CDR2 reads YFSETQ.

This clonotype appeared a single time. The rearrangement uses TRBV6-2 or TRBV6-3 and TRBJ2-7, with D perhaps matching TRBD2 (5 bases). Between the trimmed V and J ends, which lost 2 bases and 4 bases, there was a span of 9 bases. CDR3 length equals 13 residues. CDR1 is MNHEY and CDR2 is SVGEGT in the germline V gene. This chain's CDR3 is CASSYERRYEQYF. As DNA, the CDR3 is TGTGCCAGCAGTTACGAGCGGCGGTACGAGCAGTACTTC.

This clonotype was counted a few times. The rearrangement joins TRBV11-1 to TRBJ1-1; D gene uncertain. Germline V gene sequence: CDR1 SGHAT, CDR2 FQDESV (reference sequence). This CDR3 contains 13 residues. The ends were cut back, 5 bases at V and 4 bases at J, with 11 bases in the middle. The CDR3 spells CASSLRWGTEAFF. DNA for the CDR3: TGTGCCAGCAGCCTAAGGTGGGGCACTGAAGCTTTCTTT. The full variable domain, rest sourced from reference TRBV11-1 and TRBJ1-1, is EAEVAQSPRYKITEKSQAVAFWCDPISGHATLYWYRQILGQGPELLVQFQDESVVDDSQLPKDRFSAERLKGVDSTLKIQPAELGDSAMYLCASSLRWGTEAFFGQGTRLTVV.

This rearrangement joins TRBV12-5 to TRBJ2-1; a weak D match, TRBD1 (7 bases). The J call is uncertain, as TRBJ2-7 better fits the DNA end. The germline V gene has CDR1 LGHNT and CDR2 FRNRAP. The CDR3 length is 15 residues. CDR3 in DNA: TGTGCTAGTGGCCCCTCCAGGGGGGCCTACAATGAGCAGTACTTC. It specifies CASGPSRGAYNEQYF.